The entry below describes one T cell receptor beta chain. V shed 2 bases, J shed 3 bases, and the junction held 3 bases outside the gene matches. Germline V CDR1 and CDR2: SGDLS, YYNGEE. The CDR3 runs to 15 residues. As handled by the study authors: Counts of nucleated cells, estimated from reference gene primer amplification, were obtained. The table came from immunoSEQ multiplex PCR; TCRdb's copy has only in-frame clones and leaves some out. That table is the source of V, J and clone size, and D and trimming were worked out from the DNA. The sample includes about 260,000 clones, 85% to 90% of them seen just once. This entry is derived from a study of blood T cell repertoires in COVID-19. Study at large: PBMCs, B-cell-depleted T cells, or T cells were the source of the cDNA or gDNA that made up the material.

V gene TRBV9 combines with J gene TRBJ2-2, with 8 bases fitting TRBD2. The source is a man aged 45-65 years who had been exposed to COVID-19. Sequenced: PBMCs or T cells enriched from blood (not recorded which). In DNA form, the CDR3 reads TGTGCCAGCAGCGTCGGGACTAGTGACACCGGGGAGCTGTTTTTT. It codes for CASSVGTSDTGELFF.